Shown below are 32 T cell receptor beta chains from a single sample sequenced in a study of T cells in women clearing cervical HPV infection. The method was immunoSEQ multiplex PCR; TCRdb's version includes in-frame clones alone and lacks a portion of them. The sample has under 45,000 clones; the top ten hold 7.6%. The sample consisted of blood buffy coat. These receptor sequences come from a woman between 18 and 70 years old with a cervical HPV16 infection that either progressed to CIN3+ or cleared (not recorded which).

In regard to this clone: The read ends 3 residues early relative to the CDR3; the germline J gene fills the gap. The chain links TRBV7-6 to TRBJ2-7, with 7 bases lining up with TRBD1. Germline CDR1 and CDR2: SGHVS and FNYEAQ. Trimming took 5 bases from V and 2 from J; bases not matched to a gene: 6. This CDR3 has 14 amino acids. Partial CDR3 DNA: TGTGCCAGCAGCCCTCGACAGGGAACCTACGAG. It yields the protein CASSPRQGTYE. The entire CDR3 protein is CASSPRQGTYEQYF.

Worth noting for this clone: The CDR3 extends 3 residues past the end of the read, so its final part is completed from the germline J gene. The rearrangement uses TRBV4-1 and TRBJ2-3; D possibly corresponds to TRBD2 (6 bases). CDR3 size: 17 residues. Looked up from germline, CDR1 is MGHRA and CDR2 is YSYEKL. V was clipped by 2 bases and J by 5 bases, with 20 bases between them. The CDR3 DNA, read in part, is TGCGCCAGCAGCCAATCCGGGGCCGGGACTCTTCTAGATACG. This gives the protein CASSQSGAGTLLDT. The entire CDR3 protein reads CASSQSGAGTLLDTQYF.

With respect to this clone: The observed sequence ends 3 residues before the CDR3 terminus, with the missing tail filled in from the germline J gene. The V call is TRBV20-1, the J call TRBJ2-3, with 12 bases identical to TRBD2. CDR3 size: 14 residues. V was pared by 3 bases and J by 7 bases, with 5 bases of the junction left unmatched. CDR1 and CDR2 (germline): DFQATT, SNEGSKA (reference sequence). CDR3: CSASRLAGVYTQYF. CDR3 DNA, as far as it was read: TGCAGTGCTAGTAGACTAGCGGGAGTTTATACG.

The sequenced part of the CDR3 DNA is TGTGCCAGCAGAGGACAGGGGGGTTCACCC. Its protein product is CASRGQGGSP. The whole CDR3 protein is CASRGQGGSPLHF. The chain links TRBV2 to TRBJ1-6; TRBD1 agrees at 10 bases. The CDR3 end is not reached by the read, which stops 3 residues before it; the germline J gene fills it in. V was pared by 6 bases and J by 9 bases, with 2 bases of the junction left unmatched. The germline CDR1 and CDR2 sequences are SNHLY and FYNNEI. This CDR3 has 13 amino acids.

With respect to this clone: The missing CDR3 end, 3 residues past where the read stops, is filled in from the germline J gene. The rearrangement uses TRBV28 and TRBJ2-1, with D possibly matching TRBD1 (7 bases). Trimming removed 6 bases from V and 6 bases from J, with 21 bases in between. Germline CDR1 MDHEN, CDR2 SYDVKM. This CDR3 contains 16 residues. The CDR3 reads CASSSIDREDTNEQFF. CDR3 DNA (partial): TGTGCCAGCAGCTCTATAGACAGGGAGGACACCAATGAG.

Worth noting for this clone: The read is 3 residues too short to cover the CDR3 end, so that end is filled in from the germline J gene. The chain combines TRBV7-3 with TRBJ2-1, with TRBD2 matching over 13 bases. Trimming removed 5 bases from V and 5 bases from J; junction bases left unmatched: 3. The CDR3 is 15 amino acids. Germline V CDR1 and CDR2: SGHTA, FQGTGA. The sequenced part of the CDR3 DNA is TGTGCCAGCAGCCACGGACTAGCGGGAGACAATGAG. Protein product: CASSHGLAGDNE. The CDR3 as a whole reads CASSHGLAGDNEQFF.

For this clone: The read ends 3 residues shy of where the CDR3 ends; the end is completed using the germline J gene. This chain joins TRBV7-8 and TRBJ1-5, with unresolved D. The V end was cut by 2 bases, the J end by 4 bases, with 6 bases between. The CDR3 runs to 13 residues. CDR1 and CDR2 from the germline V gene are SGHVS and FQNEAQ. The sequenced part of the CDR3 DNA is TGTGCCAGCAGCTTATCCGGGAATCAGCCC. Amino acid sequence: CASSLSGNQP. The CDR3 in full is CASSLSGNQPQHF.

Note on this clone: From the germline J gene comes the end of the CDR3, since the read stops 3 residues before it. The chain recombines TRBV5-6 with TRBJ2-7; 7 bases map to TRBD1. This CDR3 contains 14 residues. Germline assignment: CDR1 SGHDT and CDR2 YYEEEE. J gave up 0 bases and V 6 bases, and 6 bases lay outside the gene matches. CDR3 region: CASTQGGISYEQYF. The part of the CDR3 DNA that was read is TGTGCCAGCACCCAAGGGGGCATCTCCTACGAG.

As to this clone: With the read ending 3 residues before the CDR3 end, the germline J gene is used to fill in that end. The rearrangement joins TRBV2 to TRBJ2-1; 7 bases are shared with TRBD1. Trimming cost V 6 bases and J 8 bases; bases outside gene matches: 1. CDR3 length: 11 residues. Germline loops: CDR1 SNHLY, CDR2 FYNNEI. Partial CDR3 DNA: TGTGCCAGCAGGACAGGGTATGAG. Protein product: CASRTGYE. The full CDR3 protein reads CASRTGYEQFF.

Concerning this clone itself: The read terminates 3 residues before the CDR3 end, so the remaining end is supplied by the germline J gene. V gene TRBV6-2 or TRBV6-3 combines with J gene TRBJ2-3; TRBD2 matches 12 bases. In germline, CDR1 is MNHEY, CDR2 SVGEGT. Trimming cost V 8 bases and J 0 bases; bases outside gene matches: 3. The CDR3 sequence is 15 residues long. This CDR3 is CASSSGGASTDTQYF. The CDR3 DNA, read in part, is TGTGCCAGCTCTAGCGGGGGGGCGAGCACAGATACG.

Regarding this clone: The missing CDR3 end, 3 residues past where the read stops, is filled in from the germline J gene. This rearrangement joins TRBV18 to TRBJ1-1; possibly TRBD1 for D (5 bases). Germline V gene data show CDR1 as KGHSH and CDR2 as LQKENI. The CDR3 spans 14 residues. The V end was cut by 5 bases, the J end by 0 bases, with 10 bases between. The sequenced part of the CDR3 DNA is TGTGCCAGCTCAAGACAGCAATTGAACACTGAA. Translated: CASSRQQLNTE. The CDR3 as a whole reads CASSRQQLNTEAFF.

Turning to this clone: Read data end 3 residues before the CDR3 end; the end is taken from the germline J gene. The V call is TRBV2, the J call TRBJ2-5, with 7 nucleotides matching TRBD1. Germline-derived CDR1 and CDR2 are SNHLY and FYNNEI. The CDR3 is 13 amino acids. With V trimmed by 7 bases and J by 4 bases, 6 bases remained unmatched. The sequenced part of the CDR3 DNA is TGTGCCAGCATAGACAGGGACGGAGAGACC. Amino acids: CASIDRDGET. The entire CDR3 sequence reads CASIDRDGETQYF.

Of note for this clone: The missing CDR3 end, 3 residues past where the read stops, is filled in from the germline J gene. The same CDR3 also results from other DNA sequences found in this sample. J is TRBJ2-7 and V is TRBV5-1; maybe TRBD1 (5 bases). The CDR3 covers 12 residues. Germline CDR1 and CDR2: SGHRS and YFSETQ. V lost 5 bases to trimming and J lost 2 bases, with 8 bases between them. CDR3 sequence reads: CASRGETYEQYF. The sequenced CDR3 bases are TGCGCCAGCAGAGGGGAAACCTACGAG.

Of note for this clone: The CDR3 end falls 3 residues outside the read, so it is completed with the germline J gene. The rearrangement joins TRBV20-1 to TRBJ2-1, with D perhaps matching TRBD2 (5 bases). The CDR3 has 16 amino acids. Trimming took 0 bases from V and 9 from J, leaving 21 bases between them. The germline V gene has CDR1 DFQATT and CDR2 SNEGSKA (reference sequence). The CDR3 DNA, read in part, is TGCAGTGCTAGAGATAAAAAGGTAGCGCCCGACCGTGAG. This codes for CSARDKKVAPDRE. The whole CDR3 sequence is CSARDKKVAPDREQFF.

The covered CDR3 bases are TGCAGTGCGACCGACCCCAAAGGGGGAACAGATACG. This translates into CSATDPKGGTDT. The full CDR3 reads CSATDPKGGTDTQYF. The chain couples TRBV20-1 to TRBJ2-3; weak D call: TRBD1 (6 bases). The sequence runs out 3 residues before the end of the CDR3; the remainder is reconstructed from the germline J gene. Germline V lookup: CDR1 DFQATT, CDR2 SNEGSKA (reference sequence). The ends were cut back, 6 bases at V and 3 bases at J, with 19 bases in the middle. The CDR3 length is 15 residues.

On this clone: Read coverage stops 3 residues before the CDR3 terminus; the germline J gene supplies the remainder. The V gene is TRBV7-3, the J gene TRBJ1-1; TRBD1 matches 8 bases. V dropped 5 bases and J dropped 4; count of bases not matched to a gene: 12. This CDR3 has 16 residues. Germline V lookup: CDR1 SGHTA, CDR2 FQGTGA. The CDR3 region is CASSPQDREWTTEAFF. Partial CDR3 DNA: TGTGCCAGCAGCCCCCAGGACAGGGAGTGGACCACTGAA.

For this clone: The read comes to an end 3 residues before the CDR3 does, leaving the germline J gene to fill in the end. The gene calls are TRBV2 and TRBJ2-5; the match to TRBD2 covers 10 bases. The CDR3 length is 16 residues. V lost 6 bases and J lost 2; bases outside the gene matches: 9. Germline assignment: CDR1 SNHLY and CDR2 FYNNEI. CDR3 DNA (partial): TGTGCCAGCAGCTCTATCTTGACTAGCGGGCAAGAGACC. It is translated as CASSSILTSGQET. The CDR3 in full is CASSSILTSGQETQYF.

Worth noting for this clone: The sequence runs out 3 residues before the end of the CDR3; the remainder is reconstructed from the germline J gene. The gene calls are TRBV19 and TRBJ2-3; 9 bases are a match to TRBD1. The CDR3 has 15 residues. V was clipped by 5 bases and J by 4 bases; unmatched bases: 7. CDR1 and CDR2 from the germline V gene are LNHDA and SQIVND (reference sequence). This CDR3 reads CASSGTGSHPDTQYF. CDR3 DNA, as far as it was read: TGTGCCAGTAGTGGGACAGGGTCTCACCCAGATACG.

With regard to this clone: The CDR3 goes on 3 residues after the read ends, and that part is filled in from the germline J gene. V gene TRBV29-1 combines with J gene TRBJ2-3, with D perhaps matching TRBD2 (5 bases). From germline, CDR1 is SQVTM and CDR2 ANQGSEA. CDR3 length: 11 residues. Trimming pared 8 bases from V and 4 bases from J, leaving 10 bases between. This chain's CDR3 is CSSLRADTQYF. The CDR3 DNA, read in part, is TGCAGCTCTTTGCGGGCAGATACG.

CDR3 DNA (partial): TGTGCCAGCAGCGCGCTAAGGGACTTCGGCAATCAGCCC. Translating it yields CASSALRDFGNQP. The whole CDR3 protein is CASSALRDFGNQPQHF. This chain uses TRBV7-8 with TRBJ1-5; possibly TRBD1 for D (5 bases). The read gets to within 3 residues of the CDR3 end, and the germline J gene fills in the rest. The CDR3 consists of 16 residues. Germline V gives CDR1 SGHVS, CDR2 FQNEAQ. The V end was cut by 5 bases, the J end by 2 bases, with 16 bases between.

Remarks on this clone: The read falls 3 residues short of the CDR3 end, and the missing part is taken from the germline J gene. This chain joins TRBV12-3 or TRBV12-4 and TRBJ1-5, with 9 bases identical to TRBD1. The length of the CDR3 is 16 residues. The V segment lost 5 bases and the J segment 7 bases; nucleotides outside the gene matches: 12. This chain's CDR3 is CASSPSSTGGWQPQHF. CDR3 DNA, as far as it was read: TGTGCCAGCAGTCCCTCTTCGACAGGGGGTTGGCAGCCC.

The DNA read from the CDR3 is TGTGCCAGCAGTTTAAACGACAGGGTTGGAGAGACC. Translating it yields CASSLNDRVGET. The whole CDR3 sequence reads CASSLNDRVGETQYF. V and J are TRBV28 and TRBJ2-5, with TRBD1 identical over 7 bases. The sequenced fragment ends 3 residues before the CDR3 boundary, so the rest is inferred from the germline J gene. CDR1 MDHEN and CDR2 SYDVKM come from the germline V gene. J gave up 4 bases and V 2 bases, and 7 bases lay outside the gene matches. The CDR3 contains 15 residues.

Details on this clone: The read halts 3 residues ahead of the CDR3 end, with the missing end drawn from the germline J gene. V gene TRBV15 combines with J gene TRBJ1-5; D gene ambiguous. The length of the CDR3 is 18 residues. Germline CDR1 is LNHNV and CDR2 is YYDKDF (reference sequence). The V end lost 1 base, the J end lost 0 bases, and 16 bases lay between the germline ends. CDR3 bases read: TGTGCCACCAGCAGAGGAGGTCTGGCACCATATAGCAATCAGCCC. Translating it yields CATSRGGLAPYSNQP. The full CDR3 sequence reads CATSRGGLAPYSNQPQHF.

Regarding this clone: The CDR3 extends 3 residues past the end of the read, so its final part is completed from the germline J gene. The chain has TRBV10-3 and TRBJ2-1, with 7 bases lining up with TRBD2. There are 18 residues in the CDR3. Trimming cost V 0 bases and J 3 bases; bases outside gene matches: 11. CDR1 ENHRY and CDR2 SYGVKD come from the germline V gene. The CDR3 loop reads CAISESWASGIIYNEQFF. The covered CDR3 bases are TGTGCCATCAGTGAGTCGTGGGCTAGCGGAATAATCTACAATGAG.

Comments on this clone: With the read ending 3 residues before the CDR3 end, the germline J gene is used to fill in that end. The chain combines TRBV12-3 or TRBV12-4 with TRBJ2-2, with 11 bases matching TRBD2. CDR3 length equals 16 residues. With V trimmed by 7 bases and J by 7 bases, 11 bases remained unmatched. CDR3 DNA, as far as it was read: TGTGCCAGCACCCAACCTGGGACTAGCGGAAACGGGGAG. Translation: CASTQPGTSGNGE. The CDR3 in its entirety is CASTQPGTSGNGELFF.

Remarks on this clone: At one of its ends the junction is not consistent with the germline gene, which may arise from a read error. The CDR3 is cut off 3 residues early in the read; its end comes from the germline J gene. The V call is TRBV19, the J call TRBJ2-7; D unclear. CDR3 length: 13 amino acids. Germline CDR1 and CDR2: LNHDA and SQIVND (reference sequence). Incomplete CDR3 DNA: TGTGCCAATAGTATAGGTCCGAAGGACGAG. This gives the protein CANSIGPKDE. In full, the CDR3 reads CANSIGPKDEQYF.

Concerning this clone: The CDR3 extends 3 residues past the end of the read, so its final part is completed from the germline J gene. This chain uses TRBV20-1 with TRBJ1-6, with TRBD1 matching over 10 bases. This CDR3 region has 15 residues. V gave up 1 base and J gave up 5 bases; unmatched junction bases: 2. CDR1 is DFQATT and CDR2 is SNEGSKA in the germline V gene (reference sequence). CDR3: CSARAGTGDNSPLHF. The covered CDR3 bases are TGCAGTGCTAGAGCCGGGACAGGGGATAATTCACCC.

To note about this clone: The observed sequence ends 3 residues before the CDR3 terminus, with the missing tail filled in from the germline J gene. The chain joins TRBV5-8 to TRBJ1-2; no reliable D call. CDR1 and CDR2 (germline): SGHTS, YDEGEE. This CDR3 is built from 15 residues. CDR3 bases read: TGTGCCAGCAGCATAACGGGTGACCGGCTACTCGGC. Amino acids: CASSITGDRLLG. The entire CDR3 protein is CASSITGDRLLGYTF.

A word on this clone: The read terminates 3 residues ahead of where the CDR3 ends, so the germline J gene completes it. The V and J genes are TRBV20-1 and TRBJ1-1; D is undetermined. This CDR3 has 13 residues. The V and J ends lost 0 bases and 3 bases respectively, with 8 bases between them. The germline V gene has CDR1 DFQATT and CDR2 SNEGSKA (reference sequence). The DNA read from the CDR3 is TGCAGTGCTAGAGACCCCAGGCACACTGAA. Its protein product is CSARDPRHTE. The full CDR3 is CSARDPRHTEAFF.

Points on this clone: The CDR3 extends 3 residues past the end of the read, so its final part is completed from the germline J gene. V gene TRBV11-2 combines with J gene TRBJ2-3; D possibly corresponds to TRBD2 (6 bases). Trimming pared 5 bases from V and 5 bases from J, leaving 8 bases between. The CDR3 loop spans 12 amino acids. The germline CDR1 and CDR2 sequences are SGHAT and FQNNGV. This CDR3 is CASSPSVDTQYF. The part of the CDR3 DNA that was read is TGTGCCAGCAGCCCTAGCGTAGATACG.

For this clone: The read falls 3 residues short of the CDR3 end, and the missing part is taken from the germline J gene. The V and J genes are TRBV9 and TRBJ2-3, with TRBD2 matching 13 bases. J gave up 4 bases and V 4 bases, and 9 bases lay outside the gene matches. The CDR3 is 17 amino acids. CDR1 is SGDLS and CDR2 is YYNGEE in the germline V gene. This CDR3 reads CASSSNRLAGGPDTQYF. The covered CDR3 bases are TGTGCCAGCAGCTCGAACCGACTAGCGGGAGGACCAGATACG.

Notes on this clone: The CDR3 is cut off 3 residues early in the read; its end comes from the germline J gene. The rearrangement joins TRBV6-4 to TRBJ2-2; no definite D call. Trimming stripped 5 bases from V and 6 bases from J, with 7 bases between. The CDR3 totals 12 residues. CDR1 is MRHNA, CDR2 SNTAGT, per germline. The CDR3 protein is CASSNEAGELFF. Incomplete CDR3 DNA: TGTGCCAGCAGTAACGAGGCCGGGGAG.